One and the same sample provided the 20 T cell receptor beta chains below, sequenced in a study of cytomegalovirus exposure and HLA in healthy donors (dated by TCRdb to the late 2010s). The library was made by the immunoSEQ multiplex PCR assay. The table comes from immuneACCESS by way of TCRdb, which keeps in-frame sequences with V and J called. Part of the clones is missing from these tables; in studies checked, under half for an unresolved V gene and the rest for unknown reasons. The sample includes some 80,000 clones, with roughly 96% observed a single time. The ten largest clones capture about 1.3% of the sample. The sample comprised PBMCs. The receptors shown here come from a woman aged 18-35 years in good health and CMV-seronegative.

This chain joins TRBV5-4 and TRBJ1-1; D is perhaps TRBD1 (6 bases). The CDR3 sequence is 15 residues long. Trimming cost V 4 bases and J 4 bases, with 17 bases left between them. The germline V gene encodes CDR1 SGHNT and CDR2 YYREEE (reference sequence). This CDR3 reads CASSLGDNKRTEAFF. The CDR3 bases are TGTGCCAGCAGCCTAGGGGACAATAAACGCACTGAAGCTTTCTTT.

V and J are TRBV10-1 and TRBJ1-1; maybe TRBD1 (5 bases). V was shortened by 7 bases and J by 5 bases, with 14 bases between the two germline ends. The CDR3 extends over 13 amino acids. Germline assignment: CDR1 WNHNN and CDR2 SYGVQD (reference sequence). As DNA, the CDR3 is TGCGCCAGCACCGCGGGGGGTTGGACTGAAGCTTTCTTT. It specifies CASTAGGWTEAFF.

The rearrangement links TRBV5-4 to TRBJ2-7; TRBD1 matches 8 bases. This CDR3 is 16 amino acids long. Germline V lookup: CDR1 SGHNT, CDR2 YYREEE (reference sequence). Trimming cost V 4 bases and J 2 bases; bases outside gene matches: 11. The CDR3 region is CASSLPGQVLAYEQYF. The DNA for the CDR3 is TGTGCCAGCAGCCTACCGGGACAGGTGCTCGCCTACGAGCAGTACTTC.

CDR3 sequence: CASSVDSGAYEQYF. The DNA of the CDR3 is TGTGCCAGCAGCGTAGATTCGGGGGCCTACGAGCAGTACTTC. This chain connects TRBV9 to TRBJ2-7; the D gene is possibly TRBD2 (6 bases). The CDR3 is 14 amino acids. The germline V gene encodes CDR1 SGDLS and CDR2 YYNGEE. V was trimmed by 0 bases and J by 2 bases, leaving 9 bases between them. Full variable domain (missing parts from reference TRBV9 and TRBJ2-7): DSGVTQTPKHLITATGQRVTLRCSPRSGDLSVYWYQQSLDQGLQFLIQYYNGEERAKGNILERFSAQQFPDLHSELNLSSLELGDSALYFCASSVDSGAYEQYFGPGTRLTVT.

V is TRBV5-6 and J is TRBJ2-6; possibly TRBD2 for D (6 bases). Per the germline V gene, CDR1 is SGHDT and CDR2 is YYEEEE. The CDR3 is made up of 15 amino acids. Trimming removed 4 bases from V and 4 bases from J, with 12 bases in between. CDR3 nucleotides: TGTGCCAGCAGCCCAATGCGGGGCGGGGCCAACGTCCTGACTTTC. Protein: CASSPMRGGANVLTF.

This chain links TRBV15 with TRBJ1-1, with D possibly matching TRBD1 (5 bases). The CDR3 is made up of 14 amino acids. Germline V gene lookup returns CDR1 LNHNV and CDR2 YYDKDF (reference sequence). Deletions cut 6 bases from V and 9 bases from J, with 20 bases between. CDR3 residues: CATSRGTVGMKAFF. For the CDR3, the DNA is TGTGCCACCAGTAGGGGTACTGTAGGGATGAAAGCTTTCTTT.

This clone occurred once. The gene calls are TRBV5-1 and TRBJ2-2, with D perhaps matching TRBD1 (6 bases). Trimming pared 5 bases from V and 6 bases from J, leaving 20 bases between. The length of the CDR3 is 16 residues. Germline-derived CDR1 and CDR2 are SGHRS and YFSETQ. The CDR3 DNA reads as TGCGCCAGCAGTACAGGGACGACCCGTTTGCCCGGGGAGCTGTTTTTT. Translated: CASSTGTTRLPGELFF.

The rearrangement joins TRBV6-5 to TRBJ2-2; tentatively, D is TRBD1 (5 bases). V lost 0 bases and J lost 2, with 10 bases in between. The CDR3 consists of 16 residues. Germline CDR1 MNHEY, CDR2 SVGAGI. The CDR3 bases are TGTGCCAGCAGTTACTCTCCAGGGCTCAACACCGGGGAGCTGTTTTTT. It yields the protein CASSYSPGLNTGELFF.

This sequence joins TRBV9 and TRBJ2-5; the match to TRBD2 covers 7 bases. The germline CDR1 and CDR2 sequences are SGDLS and YYNGEE. The CDR3 is 17 residues long. With 3 bases clipped from V and 5 bases from J, the junction kept 16 bases outside the gene matches. CDR3 nucleotides: TGTGCCAGCAGCGAGTTAGTTGGGGCTGCGGGAGTGGAGACCCAGTACTTC. Amino acids: CASSELVGAAGVETQYF.

The V call is TRBV10-3, the J call TRBJ2-1, with 7 bases matching TRBD1. CDR1 is ENHRY and CDR2 is SYGVKD in the germline V gene. The CDR3 loop spans 17 amino acids. V gave up 0 bases and J gave up 8 bases; unmatched junction bases: 13. As DNA, the CDR3 is TGTGCCATCAGTGAGTCGAAGTTGAGACAGGGAAAGGATGAGCAGTTCTTC. It specifies CAISESKLRQGKDEQFF.

The chain is built from TRBV28 and TRBJ1-5, with D possibly TRBD1 on 6 matching bases. The CDR3 is made up of 15 amino acids. CDR1 and CDR2 (germline): MDHEN, SYDVKM. Trimming took off 3 bases at V and 8 bases at J, with 17 bases between the two ends. The CDR3 spells CASSLVRGGHEPQHF. The CDR3 DNA reads as TGTGCCAGCAGTTTGGTACGAGGGGGACATGAGCCCCAGCATTTT.

The chain's CDR3 is CASSWRGWETQYF. CDR3 DNA sequence: TGTGCCAGCAGTTGGAGGGGTTGGGAGACCCAGTACTTC. This chain links TRBV28 with TRBJ2-5; tentative D call: TRBD2 (6 bases). V was pared by 4 bases and J by 5 bases, with 11 bases between. CDR1 is MDHEN and CDR2 is SYDVKM in the germline V gene. The CDR3 covers 13 residues.

As concerns this clone: At one boundary the junction diverges from the germline segment, which might be a read error. This sequence joins TRBV9 and TRBJ2-5; TRBD2 might be the D (6 bases). The CDR3 is 12 residues long. Germline V gives CDR1 SGDLS, CDR2 YYNGEE. The CDR3 bases are TGTGCCAGCAGCGTAGCGGCTAGCGTACTTCACTTC. Protein: CASSVAASVLHF.

The CDR3, as DNA: TGTGCCAGCCTATTAGGAGGTAGTGAAACCGGGGAGCTGTTTTTT. This gives the protein CASLLGGSETGELFF. The chain couples TRBV7-9 to TRBJ2-2; perhaps TRBD2 as D (5 bases). Germline lookup yields CDR1 SEHNR and CDR2 FQNEAQ (reference sequence). The ends were cut back, 8 bases at V and 5 bases at J, with 18 bases in the middle. The CDR3 consists of 15 residues. The full variable domain, completed using reference TRBV7-9 and TRBJ2-2, is DTGVSQNPRHKITKRGQNVTFRCDPISEHNRLYWYRQTLGQGPEFLTYFQNEAQLEKSRLLSDRFSAERPKGSFSTLEIQRTEQGDSAMYLCASLLGGSETGELFFGEGSRLTVL.

The V and J genes are TRBV6-5 and TRBJ1-2, with D tentatively TRBD1 (6 bases). CDR1 and CDR2 from the germline V gene are MNHEY and SVGAGI. The CDR3 runs 13 residues. The V end was cut by 2 bases, the J end by 8 bases, with 12 bases between. The CDR3 region is CASSYVTGDGYTF. CDR3 sequence (DNA): TGTGCCAGCAGTTACGTGACAGGAGACGGCTACACCTTC.

The chain carries TRBV11-3 and TRBJ2-2; possible D gene TRBD1, 5 bases. Germline loops: CDR1 SGHNT, CDR2 YENEEA. The CDR3 has 14 residues. V was shortened by 4 bases and J by 2 bases, with 8 bases between the two germline ends. This chain's CDR3 is CASSSRVNTGELFF. The CDR3 DNA reads TGTGCCAGCAGCTCCAGGGTTAACACCGGGGAGCTGTTTTTT. Full variable domain (rest looked up from reference TRBV11-3 and TRBJ2-2): EAGVVQSPRYKIIEKKQPVAFWCNPISGHNTLYWYLQNLGQGPELLIRYENEEAVDDSQLPKDRFSAERLKGVDSTLKIQPAELGDSAVYLCASSSRVNTGELFFGEGSRLTVL.

V usage is TRBV29-1 and J usage is TRBJ2-7, with 11 bases aligning to TRBD2. Trimming removed 7 bases from V and 4 bases from J; junction bases left unmatched: 18. This CDR3 has 17 residues. From germline, CDR1 is SQVTM and CDR2 ANQGSEA. CDR3 in DNA: TGCAGCGCCGTGGTCCCCTTTACTAGCGGGAGAGTGTACGAGCAGTACTTC. Its protein product is CSAVVPFTSGRVYEQYF.

To note about this clone: At one boundary the junction diverges from the germline segment, which might be a read error. This CDR3 reads CASSVAQGFSETQYF. The DNA of the CDR3 is TGTGCCAGCAGCGTAGCCCAGGGGTTCAGTGAGACCCAGTACTTC. The chain carries TRBV7-8 and TRBJ2-5, with a possible D match to TRBD1 (6 bases). The CDR3 has 15 residues. The germline gives CDR1 SGHVS, CDR2 FQNEAQ.

The chain recombines TRBV5-1 with TRBJ2-1; no reliable D call. CDR1 SGHRS and CDR2 YFSETQ come from the germline V gene. V was clipped by 0 bases and J by 10 bases, with 5 bases between them. This CDR3 has 11 residues. CDR3 loop: CASSLAREQFF. The DNA for the CDR3 is TGCGCCAGCAGCTTGGCGCGGGAGCAGTTCTTC. Full variable domain (missing parts from reference TRBV5-1 and TRBJ2-1): KAGVTQTPRYLIKTRGQQVTLSCSPISGHRSVSWYQQTPGQGLQFLFEYFSETQRNKGNFPGRFSGRQFSNSRSEMNVSTLELGDSALYLCASSLAREQFFGPGTRLTVL.

The gene calls are TRBV7-8 and TRBJ2-3, with 7 bases identical to TRBD1. The CDR3 totals 14 residues. J gave up 7 bases and V 5 bases, and 9 bases lay outside the gene matches. The V gene's germline CDR1 is SGHVS and CDR2 FQNEAQ. The CDR3 spells CASSTRQGENTQYF. The DNA of the CDR3 is TGTGCCAGCAGCACGCGCCAGGGGGAGAATACGCAGTATTTT. Together with reference TRBV7-8 and TRBJ2-3, the CDR3 gives the full variable domain: GAGVSQSPRYKVAKRGQDVALRCDPISGHVSLFWYQQALGQGPEFLTYFQNEAQLDKSGLPSDRFFAERPEGSVSTLKIQRTQQEDSAVYLCASSTRQGENTQYFGPGTRLTVL.